This T cell receptor beta chain was retrieved from a study of radiotherapy plus CTLA-4 blockade in lung cancer. This clone was counted between two and nine times. Its matching antigen is unknown. Repertoires were generated with immunoSEQ multiplex PCR, while TCRdb's copy carries only in-frame clones and drops some. In the table there are more than 90,000 clones, nearly 80% of which are singletons. Focal radiation and CTLA-4 blockade (ipilimumab) were tested in chemo-refractory metastatic non-small-cell lung cancer patients. CDR1 and CDR2 from the germline V gene are MNHNY and SVGAGI (reference sequence). The CDR3 length is 14 residues. V was shortened by 5 bases and J by 0 bases, with 8 bases between the two germline ends. Overall study results and limits: In blood, TCR clones derived from the tumor expanded after radiotherapy plus ipilimumab. Early clone dynamics of blood T cells, plus interferon-beta, reportedly predicted response best.

The starting material was peripheral blood, obtained from a patient treated with radiotherapy plus ipilimumab. The sequence was obtained from a human donor with non-small cell lung cancer who had a partial response to radiotherapy plus ipilimumab. The chain links TRBV6-6 to TRBJ1-5; D is unresolved. The CDR3 loop reads CASSPSNSNQPQHF. CDR3 nucleotide sequence: TGTGCCAGCAGTCCCAGTAATAGCAATCAGCCCCAGCATTTT.